This T cell receptor (beta chain) was retrieved from a study of T cell repertoires in cytomegalovirus infection. The CDR3 spans 19 residues. CDR1 SGHRS and CDR2 YFSETQ come from the germline V gene. Trimming pared 3 bases from V and 2 bases from J, leaving 27 bases between. MiXCR, run by TCRdb on the reads, gives a single entry per CDR3 protein. Altogether roughly 150,000 distinct CDR3 sequences are present, 17% being singletons, with the ten largest covering 18%. This TCR was sampled from a human donor in good health (CMV status not recorded). Some clones in this sample may be carry-over from other donors' samples. Sequencing input: CD8+ T cells from PBMCs. This chain joins TRBV5-1 and TRBJ2-7, with D perhaps matching TRBD1 (5 bases). CDR3 in amino acids: CASSWGSLGSPLDTYEQYF. CDR3 DNA sequence: TGCGCCAGCAGCTGGGGATCCCTTGGCAGCCCGTTGGACACCTACGAGCAGTACTTC.